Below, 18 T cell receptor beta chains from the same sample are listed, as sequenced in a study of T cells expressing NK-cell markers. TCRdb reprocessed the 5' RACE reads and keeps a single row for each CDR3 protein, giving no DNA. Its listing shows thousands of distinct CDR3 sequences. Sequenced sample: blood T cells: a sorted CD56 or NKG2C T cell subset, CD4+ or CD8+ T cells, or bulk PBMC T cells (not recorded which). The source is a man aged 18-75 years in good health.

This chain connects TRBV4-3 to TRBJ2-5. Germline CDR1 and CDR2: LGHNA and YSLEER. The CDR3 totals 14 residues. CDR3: CASSQVADRETQYF.

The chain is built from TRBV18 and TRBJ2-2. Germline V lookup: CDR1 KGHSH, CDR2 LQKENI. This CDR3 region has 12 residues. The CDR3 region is CASSPPTGELFF. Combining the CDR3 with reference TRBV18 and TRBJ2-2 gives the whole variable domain NAGVMQNPRHLVRRRGQEARLRCSPMKGHSHVYWYRQLPEEGLKFMVYLQKENIIDESGMPKERFSAEFPKEGPSILRIQQVVRGDSAAYFCASSPPTGELFFGEGSRLTVL.

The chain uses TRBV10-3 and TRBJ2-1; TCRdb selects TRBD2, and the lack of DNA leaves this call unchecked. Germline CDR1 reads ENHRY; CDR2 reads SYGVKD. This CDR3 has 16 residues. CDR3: CAISESERGGLSEQFF.

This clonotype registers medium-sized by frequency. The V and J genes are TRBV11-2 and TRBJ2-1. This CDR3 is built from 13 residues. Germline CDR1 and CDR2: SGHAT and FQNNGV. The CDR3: CASSLVSYNEQFF.

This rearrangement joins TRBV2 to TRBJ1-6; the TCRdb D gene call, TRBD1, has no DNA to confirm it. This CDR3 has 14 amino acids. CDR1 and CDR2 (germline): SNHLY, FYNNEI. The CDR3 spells CASSRDSNNSPLHF.

The CDR3: CASSLEYTDTQYF. This chain uses TRBV12-3 or TRBV12-4 with TRBJ2-3. The CDR3 contains 13 residues.

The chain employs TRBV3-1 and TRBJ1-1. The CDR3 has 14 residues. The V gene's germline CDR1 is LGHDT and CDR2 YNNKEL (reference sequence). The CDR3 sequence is CASSTSLMNTEAFF.

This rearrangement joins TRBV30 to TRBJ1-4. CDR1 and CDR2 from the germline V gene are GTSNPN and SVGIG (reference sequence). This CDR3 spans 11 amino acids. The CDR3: CAWSSEEKLFF.

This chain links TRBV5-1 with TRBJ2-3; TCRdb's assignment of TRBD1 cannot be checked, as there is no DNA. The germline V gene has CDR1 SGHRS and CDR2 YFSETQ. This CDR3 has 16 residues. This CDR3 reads CASSLASWGDTDTQYF. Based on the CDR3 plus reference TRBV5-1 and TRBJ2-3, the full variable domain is KAGVTQTPRYLIKTRGQQVTLSCSPISGHRSVSWYQQTPGQGLQFLFEYFSETQRNKGNFPGRFSGRQFSNSRSEMNVSTLELGDSALYLCASSLASWGDTDTQYFGPGTRLTVL.

The CDR3 spells CASSRAGTKDEQYF. V gene TRBV5-1 combines with J gene TRBJ2-7; TCRdb calls TRBD1, which cannot be checked without DNA. The V gene's germline CDR1 is SGHRS and CDR2 YFSETQ. This CDR3 region has 14 residues.

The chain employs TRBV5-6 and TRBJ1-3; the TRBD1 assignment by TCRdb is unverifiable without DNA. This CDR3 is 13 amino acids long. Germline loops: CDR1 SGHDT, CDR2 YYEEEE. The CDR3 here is CASSENPWDTIYF.

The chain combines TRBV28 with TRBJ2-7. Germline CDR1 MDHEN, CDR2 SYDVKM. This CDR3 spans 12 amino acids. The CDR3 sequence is CASSFVRYEQYF.

The CDR3 region is CASSQALAEYEQYF. The chain combines TRBV4-2 with TRBJ2-7; TCRdb gives TRBD2 as the D gene, but with no DNA this cannot be confirmed. CDR3 length: 14 residues. CDR1 LGHNA and CDR2 YNFKEQ come from the germline V gene.

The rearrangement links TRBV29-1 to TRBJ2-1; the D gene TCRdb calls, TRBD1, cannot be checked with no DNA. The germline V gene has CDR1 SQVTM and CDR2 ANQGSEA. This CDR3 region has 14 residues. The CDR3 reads CSEQADATANEQFF.

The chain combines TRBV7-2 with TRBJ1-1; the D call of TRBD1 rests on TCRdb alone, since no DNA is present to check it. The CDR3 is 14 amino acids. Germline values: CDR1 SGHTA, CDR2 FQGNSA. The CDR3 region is CASRKGQINTEAFF.

CDR3 sequence: CASIQDRGNTEAFF. The chain joins TRBV6-1 to TRBJ1-1; the TRBD1 assignment by TCRdb is unverifiable without DNA. This CDR3 has 14 amino acids. Germline V gene sequence: CDR1 MNHNS, CDR2 SASEGT.

The CDR3 sequence is CASRIRGSSKNIQYF. The chain carries TRBV4-2 and TRBJ2-4; TCRdb lists TRBD2, though no DNA is available to test this call. CDR1 LGHNA and CDR2 YNFKEQ come from the germline V gene. The CDR3 is made up of 15 amino acids.

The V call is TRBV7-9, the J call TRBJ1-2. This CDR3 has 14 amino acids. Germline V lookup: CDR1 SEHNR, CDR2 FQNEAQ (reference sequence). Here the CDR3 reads CASSLEVAGYGYTF.